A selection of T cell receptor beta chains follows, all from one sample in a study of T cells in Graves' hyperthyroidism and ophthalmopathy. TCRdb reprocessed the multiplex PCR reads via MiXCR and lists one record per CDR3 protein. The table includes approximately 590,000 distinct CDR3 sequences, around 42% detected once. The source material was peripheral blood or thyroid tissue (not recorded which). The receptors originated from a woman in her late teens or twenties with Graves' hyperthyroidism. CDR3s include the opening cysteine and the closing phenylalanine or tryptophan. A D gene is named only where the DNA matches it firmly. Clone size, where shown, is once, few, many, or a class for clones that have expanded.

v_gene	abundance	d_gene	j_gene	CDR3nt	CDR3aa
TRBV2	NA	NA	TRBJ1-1	TGTGCCAGCACCGAATCCAGGGGCCTGAACACTGAAGCTTTCTTT	CASTESRGLNTEAFF
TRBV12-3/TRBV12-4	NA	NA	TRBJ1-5	TGTGCCAGCAGTCGTCGGTTTTATAGCAATCAGCCCCAGCATTTT	CASSRRFYSNQPQHF
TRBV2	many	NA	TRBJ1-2	TGTGCCAGCAGTGAAGGAACAGACTATGGCTACACCTTC	CASSEGTDYGYTF
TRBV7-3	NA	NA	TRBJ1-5	TGTGCCAGTAGTGCCGGGGGCCGGGGCCGGCCCCAGCATTTT	CASSAGGRGRPQHF
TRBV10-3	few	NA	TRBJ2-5	TGTGCCAGCAGTTACCTCAGGAACCAAGAGACCCAGTACTTC	CASSYLRNQETQYF
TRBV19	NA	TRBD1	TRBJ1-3	TGTGCCAGCAGGGACAGGGGCGCAGGAAACACCATATATTTT	CASRDRGAGNTIYF
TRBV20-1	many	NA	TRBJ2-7	TGCAGTGCGCAGACTAGTGCCGGCGAGCAGTACTTC	CSAQTSAGEQYF
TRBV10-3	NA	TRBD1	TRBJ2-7	TGTGCCATCAGCCCCCAATGGACAGGGGTGTTCGAGCAGTACTTC	CAISPQWTGVFEQYF
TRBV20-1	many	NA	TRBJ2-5	TGCAGTGCTGAACAGGGCTGGCAGACCCAGTACTTC	CSAEQGWQTQYF
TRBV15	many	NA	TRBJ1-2	TGTGCCACCAGCTACAGGGATGGCTACACCTTC	CATSYRDGYTF
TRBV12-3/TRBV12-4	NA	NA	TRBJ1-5	TGTGCCAGCAGTTCCCCAGGGGCGGGGAATCAGCCCCAGCATTTT	CASSSPGAGNQPQHF
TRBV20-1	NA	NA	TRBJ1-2	TGCAGTGTCACCCTGTTGAGAAGGGCCGAGAGCTATGGCTACACCTTC	CSVTLLRRAESYGYTF
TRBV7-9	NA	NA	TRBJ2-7	TGTGCCAGCAGCCAGAGTGGGTATGCTCCCTACGAGCAGTACTTC	CASSQSGYAPYEQYF
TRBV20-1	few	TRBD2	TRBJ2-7	TGCAGTGCCCCGACTGGTTTGGTAGCGGGAAACGAGCAGTACTTC	CSAPTGLVAGNEQYF
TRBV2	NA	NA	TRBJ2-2	TGTGCCAGCAGTGAAGTTGTGGGGCAAGGGGAGCTGTTTTTT	CASSEVVGQGELFF
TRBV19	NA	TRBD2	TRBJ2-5	TGTGCCAGTAGTGGCGGGAGGAAAGAGACCCAGTACTTC	CASSGGRKETQYF
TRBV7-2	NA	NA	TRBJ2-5	TGTGCCAGCAGCCGGGACTCCAAGCAAGAGACCCACTACTTC	CASSRDSKQETHYF
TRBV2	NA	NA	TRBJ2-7	TGTGCCAGCAGTAATCACAGGGAGCAGTACTTC	CASSNHREQYF
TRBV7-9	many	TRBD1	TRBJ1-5	TGTGCCAGCAGCTTCGGGGACAGGGGATACCAGCCCCAGCATTTT	CASSFGDRGYQPQHF
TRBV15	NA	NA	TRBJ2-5	TGTGCCACCAGCTCCAGGGCAGAGACCCAGTACTTC	CATSSRAETQYF
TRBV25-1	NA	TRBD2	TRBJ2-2	TGTGCCAGCAGTTGGACTAGCGGCGAAATGGGGGAGCTGTTTTTT	CASSWTSGEMGELFF
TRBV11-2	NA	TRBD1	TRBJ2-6	TGTGCCAGCAGCTCGGCAGGGGGCCGGTCTGGGGCCAACGTCCTGACTTTC	CASSSAGGRSGANVLTF
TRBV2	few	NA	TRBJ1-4	TGTGCCAGCAGTGAAGCGGGGGTGGGAAAACTGTTTTTT	CASSEAGVGKLFF